Shown below are 27 T cell receptor beta chains from a single sample sequenced in a study of CD8 T cells in ankylosing spondylitis (dated by TCRdb to 2017 to 2019). The library relied on 5' RACE. Sequencing used an Illumina HiSeq 2500. The public reads were reanalyzed by TCRdb: fastp trimming at Q25, MiXCR alignment, in-frame beta chains only. Every CDR3 protein is listed once, alongside the most common genes and DNA of its rows. This sample lists approximately 240,000 distinct CDR3 sequences; 24% were detected once. The top ten clonotypes cover 0.6% to 0.75% of the sample. Sequencing input: blood, either unsorted or a sorted T cell fraction (not recorded which). Source of these receptors: a male donor with ankylosing spondylitis or in good health (not recorded which).

In its sample, this clonotype was seen many times. The J gene is TRBJ2-5, the V gene TRBV9; TRBD2 matches at 13 bases. The germline gives CDR1 SGDLS, CDR2 YYNGEE. The CDR3 spans 17 residues. V lost 0 bases, J lost 5 bases, and 7 bases stayed unmatched. In nucleotides, the CDR3 is TGTGCCAGCAGCGTAGAGCCGACTAGCGGGGGGAAGGAGACCCAGTACTTC. The encoded protein is CASSVEPTSGGKETQYF.

In its sample, this clonotype was seen a few times. The V and J genes are TRBV20-1 and TRBJ2-1; possibly TRBD2 for D (5 bases). The germline CDR1 and CDR2 sequences are DFQATT and SNEGSKA (reference sequence). This CDR3 comprises 12 residues. With 0 bases removed from V and 10 bases from J, the gap between germline ends came to 10 bases. CDR3 in amino acids: CSARDRGSEQFF. For the CDR3, the DNA is TGCAGTGCTAGAGATCGGGGAAGCGAGCAGTTCTTC.

This clonotype showed up many times. V gene TRBV28 combines with J gene TRBJ2-6, with D possibly being TRBD2 (6 bases). The CDR3 length is 15 residues. V was cut by 5 bases and J by 3 bases, with 11 bases left in between. From germline, CDR1 is MDHEN and CDR2 SYDVKM. This chain's CDR3 is CASSPRGNGANVLTF. Written as DNA, the CDR3 is TGTGCCAGCAGTCCCCGGGGGAATGGGGCCAACGTCCTGACTTTC.

This clonotype was detected many times. The gene calls are TRBV29-1 and TRBJ1-5; D call uncertain. This CDR3 region has 12 residues. The germline V gene encodes CDR1 SQVTM and CDR2 ANQGSEA. Between the trimmed V and J ends, which lost 4 bases and 3 bases, there was a span of 7 bases. CDR3 amino acids: CSVGQHNQPQHF. As DNA, the CDR3 is TGCAGCGTTGGTCAACACAATCAGCCCCAGCATTTT.

This clonotype was counted only a few times. The rearrangement joins TRBV27 to TRBJ2-1; no clear D. Trimming shortened V by 2 bases and J by 7 bases, and 9 bases separated the two germline ends. The germline CDR1 and CDR2 sequences are MNHEY and SMNVEV (reference sequence). The CDR3 runs to 13 residues. CDR3 DNA sequence: TGTGCCAGCAGTTTACCTCGACTGAATGAGCAGTTCTTC. It is translated as CASSLPRLNEQFF.

In this sample, this clonotype turned up many times. J is TRBJ2-7 and V is TRBV20-1, with 16 bases that match TRBD2. After removal of 3 bases from V and 3 bases from J, the junction contained 11 bases not matched to a gene. Germline V gene lookup returns CDR1 DFQATT and CDR2 SNEGSKA (reference sequence). This CDR3 is built from 18 residues. CDR3: CSASTSGTSGGANYEQYF. In nucleotides, the CDR3 is TGCAGTGCTAGCACCTCCGGGACTAGCGGGGGGGCGAACTACGAGCAGTACTTC.

This clonotype was observed many times. J is TRBJ2-7 and V is TRBV6-1; D perhaps matches TRBD1 (6 bases). V lost 2 bases to trimming and J lost 2 bases, with 10 bases between them. CDR3 size: 14 residues. Germline-derived CDR1 and CDR2 are MNHNS and SASEGT. The CDR3 sequence is CASSELDSTYEQYF. The CDR3 region has the DNA TGTGCCAGCAGTGAATTGGACAGCACCTACGAGCAGTACTTC.

V usage is TRBV29-1 and J usage is TRBJ2-3; 8 bases fit TRBD2. V lost 4 bases and J lost 0; bases outside the gene matches: 6. The CDR3 length is 15 residues. Germline CDR1 and CDR2: SQVTM and ANQGSEA. The CDR3 here is CSVVLAGGSTDTQYF. The CDR3 region has the DNA TGCAGCGTTGTATTGGCGGGGGGTAGCACAGATACGCAGTATTTT.

This CDR3 reads CASSLLTGQGDNEQFF. The CDR3 coding sequence is TGCGCCAGCAGCTTGTTAACCGGACAGGGAGACAATGAGCAGTTCTTC. This sequence joins TRBV5-1 and TRBJ2-1; TRBD1 agrees at 8 bases. Germline CDR1 is SGHRS and CDR2 is YFSETQ. V shed 1 base, J shed 5 bases, and the junction held 8 bases outside the gene matches. This CDR3 is built from 16 residues.

This clonotype turned up a few times. The genes are TRBV24-1 and TRBJ2-1; no clear D. The CDR3 length is 13 residues. Trimming left V 5 bases short and J 5 bases short, with 9 bases between. CDR1 and CDR2 from the germline V gene are KGHDR and SFDVKD. The CDR3 coding sequence is TGTGCCACCAGTGCCTACAACGACAATGAGCAGTTCTTC. This encodes CATSAYNDNEQFF.

This clonotype appeared a few times. The J gene is TRBJ2-2, the V gene TRBV12-3 or TRBV12-4, with D possibly called TRBD1 or TRBD2 (5 bases each). The CDR3 is 15 amino acids. The V and J ends lost 6 bases and 0 bases respectively, with 11 bases between them. The CDR3 coding sequence is TGTGCCAGCAGCATGGGACCAGCGAACACCGGGGAGCTGTTTTTT. It is translated as CASSMGPANTGELFF.

This clonotype was found many times. This chain uses TRBV7-7 with TRBJ2-5; tentative D call: TRBD1 (6 bases). Between the trimmed V and J ends, which lost 5 bases and 2 bases, there was a span of 15 bases. The CDR3 extends over 15 amino acids. Germline CDR1 SSHAT, CDR2 FNYEAQ (reference sequence). The CDR3 DNA follows: TGTGCCAGCAGCCCGTACCTTGGGACACAAGAGACCCAGTACTTC. Translated: CASSPYLGTQETQYF.

The chain is built from TRBV20-1 and TRBJ2-1; D unresolved. The CDR3 is 11 residues long. The germline V and J ends were trimmed by 6 bases and 3 bases, with 6 bases remaining between them. Per the germline V gene, CDR1 is DFQATT and CDR2 is SNEGSKA (reference sequence). CDR3 DNA: TGCAGTGCGGCTCACTACAATGAGCAGTTCTTC. Its translation is CSAAHYNEQFF.

V usage is TRBV20-1 and J usage is TRBJ1-1; D gene unclear. The V and J ends lost 4 bases and 10 bases respectively, with 13 bases between them. Germline V gene lookup returns CDR1 DFQATT and CDR2 SNEGSKA (reference sequence). This CDR3 comprises 11 residues. The CDR3 protein is CSANGDRGAFF. The CDR3 nucleotides are TGCAGTGCTAATGGGGATCGGGGAGCTTTCTTT.

This clonotype was counted at least ten times. This sequence joins TRBV4-1 and TRBJ1-2; TRBD1 agrees at 9 bases. The CDR3 spans 14 residues. The trim removed 6 bases at V and 4 bases at J, leaving 6 bases unmatched. CDR1 and CDR2 (germline): MGHRA, YSYEKL. Written as DNA, the CDR3 is TGCGCCAGCAGGGCGACAGGGGGTCTCTATGGCTACACCTTC. It specifies CASRATGGLYGYTF.

Regarding this clonotype: Possible read error: a much larger clone is one base away. The rearrangement links TRBV12-3 or TRBV12-4 to TRBJ2-7; 9 nucleotides align to TRBD1. The V and J ends lost 7 bases and 3 bases, in that order; junction bases with no gene match: 7. The CDR3 runs to 14 residues. CDR3 protein: CASTLGTGNYEQYF. The CDR3 nucleotides are TGTGCCAGCACCCTAGGGACAGGGAACTACGAGCAGTACTTC.

The CDR3 bases are TGTGCCAGCAGCCAAGGAGGGGGTAGCGGGGTCTACAATGAGCAGTTCTTC. It yields the protein CASSQGGGSGVYNEQFF. The J gene is TRBJ2-1, the V gene TRBV4-2, with 8 bases matching TRBD2. CDR1 is LGHNA and CDR2 is YNFKEQ in the germline V gene. The length of the CDR3 is 17 residues. After removal of 1 base from V and 3 bases from J, the junction contained 8 bases not matched to a gene.

This clonotype appeared once. CDR3 nucleotides: TGTGCCAGCAGTCCCCGAACCAGGAGCTCCTACGAGCAGTACTTC. This gives the protein CASSPRTRSSYEQYF. The chain is built from TRBV28 and TRBJ2-7; D unresolved. V lost 5 bases to trimming and J lost 0 bases, with 14 bases between them. The germline CDR1 and CDR2 sequences are MDHEN and SYDVKM. CDR3 length: 15 residues.

This chain joins TRBV27 and TRBJ2-7; 9 positions agree with TRBD1. The CDR3 length is 15 residues. Per the germline V gene, CDR1 is MNHEY and CDR2 is SMNVEV (reference sequence). With 3 bases clipped from V and 1 base from J, the junction kept 4 bases outside the gene matches. CDR3 sequence: CASSFLGQGSYEQYF. CDR3 nucleotide sequence: TGTGCCAGCAGTTTTTTGGGACAGGGATCCTACGAGCAGTACTTC.

This clonotype has ten or more counts. V gene TRBV2 combines with J gene TRBJ2-1, with 8 nucleotides matching TRBD2. Germline CDR1 and CDR2: SNHLY and FYNNEI. With 6 bases clipped from V and 8 bases from J, the junction kept 18 bases outside the gene matches. The CDR3 is made up of 17 amino acids. CDR3 sequence (DNA): TGTGCCAGCAGGGGGGGCGCCTACAGCGGGGGAGGCGATGAGCAGTTCTTC. This gives the protein CASRGGAYSGGGDEQFF.

This clonotype was detected ten times or more. The chain joins TRBV29-1 to TRBJ2-7; weak D call: TRBD1 (5 bases). Per the germline V gene, CDR1 is SQVTM and CDR2 is ANQGSEA. V shed 5 bases and J shed 0 bases, with 17 bases lying between them. This CDR3 region has 15 residues. CDR3 bases: TGCAGCGTTAAATCGACAGCCCTCAGCTCCTACGAGCAGTACTTC. Translating gives CSVKSTALSSYEQYF.

This clonotype was detected ten times or more. The chain recombines TRBV20-1 with TRBJ1-2; 7 bases are shared with TRBD1. J was trimmed by 6 bases and V by 3 bases; bases with no gene match: 7. The CDR3 covers 13 residues. Germline CDR1 reads DFQATT; CDR2 reads SNEGSKA (reference sequence). The CDR3: CSASPRGVNGYTF. The CDR3 region has the DNA TGCAGTGCTAGCCCCAGGGGGGTAAATGGCTACACCTTC.

In its sample, this clonotype was seen many times. V is TRBV20-1 and J is TRBJ1-6; D is perhaps TRBD1 (5 bases). The germline V gene encodes CDR1 DFQATT and CDR2 SNEGSKA (reference sequence). V lost 3 bases to trimming and J lost 7 bases, with 10 bases between them. The CDR3 runs to 13 residues. The CDR3 DNA is TGCAGTGCTAGTGGCAGGGAAAATTCACCCCTCCACTTT. Its protein is CSASGRENSPLHF.

In its sample, this clonotype was seen many times. The V call is TRBV20-1, the J call TRBJ2-3; 11 nucleotides line up with TRBD2. The CDR3 is 17 residues long. The ends lost 2 bases at V and 3 bases at J; junction bases unmatched: 10. In germline, CDR1 is DFQATT, CDR2 SNEGSKA (reference sequence). The chain's CDR3 is CSARRGASGGMTDTQYF. In DNA form, the CDR3 reads TGCAGTGCTAGAAGGGGGGCTAGCGGGGGGATGACAGATACGCAGTATTTT.

This chain joins TRBV3-1 and TRBJ1-6; possible D gene TRBD1, 6 bases. CDR1 is LGHDT and CDR2 is YNNKEL in the germline V gene (reference sequence). The CDR3 extends over 14 amino acids. The V end lost 7 bases, the J end lost 10 bases, and 17 bases lay between the germline ends. CDR3: CASTARQTGSPLHF. For the CDR3, the DNA is TGTGCCAGCACCGCCAGACAGACAGGATCACCCCTCCACTTT.

In this sample, this clonotype turned up many times. The chain combines TRBV28 with TRBJ2-1; D tentatively reads TRBD1 or TRBD2 (7 bases each). Germline V gives CDR1 MDHEN, CDR2 SYDVKM. The CDR3 is made up of 14 amino acids. The V end was cut by 5 bases, the J end by 14 bases, with 22 bases between. This CDR3 is CASSPQGGSYEKFF. In DNA form, the CDR3 reads TGTGCCAGCAGTCCTCAGGGGGGGAGTTACGAAAAGTTCTTC.

This clonotype was observed a few times. V and J are TRBV20-1 and TRBJ1-1; TRBD1 matches at 8 bases. J was trimmed by 4 bases and V by 1 base; bases with no gene match: 8. The CDR3 extends over 15 amino acids. Per the germline V gene, CDR1 is DFQATT and CDR2 is SNEGSKA (reference sequence). The CDR3 sequence: CSARGTGNRVTEAFF. The CDR3 DNA follows: TGCAGTGCTAGAGGGACAGGGAATCGGGTCACTGAAGCTTTCTTT.